This T cell receptor (beta chain) was identified during a study of CD8 T cells in Susac syndrome. CDR1 is SQVTM and CDR2 is ANQGSEA in the germline V gene. CDR3 length: 14 amino acids. V dropped 5 bases and J dropped 4 bases, with 17 bases sitting between them. RNA, at about 0.45 to 1 ug, was reverse transcribed with random hexamers. One entry per CDR3 protein results from TCRdb running MiXCR on the immunoSEQ multiplex PCR reads. Of about 210,000 distinct CDR3 sequences in the sample, approximately 94% were seen once. The sequence was obtained from a human donor with Susac syndrome. V gene TRBV29-1 combines with J gene TRBJ1-2, with D perhaps matching TRBD1 (5 bases). The sample taken for sequencing was CD4+ T cells from PBMCs. In nucleotides, the CDR3 is TGCAGCGTTTCGGTCTCAGGGTTTGGCTATGGCTACACCTTC. Protein: CSVSVSGFGYGYTF.